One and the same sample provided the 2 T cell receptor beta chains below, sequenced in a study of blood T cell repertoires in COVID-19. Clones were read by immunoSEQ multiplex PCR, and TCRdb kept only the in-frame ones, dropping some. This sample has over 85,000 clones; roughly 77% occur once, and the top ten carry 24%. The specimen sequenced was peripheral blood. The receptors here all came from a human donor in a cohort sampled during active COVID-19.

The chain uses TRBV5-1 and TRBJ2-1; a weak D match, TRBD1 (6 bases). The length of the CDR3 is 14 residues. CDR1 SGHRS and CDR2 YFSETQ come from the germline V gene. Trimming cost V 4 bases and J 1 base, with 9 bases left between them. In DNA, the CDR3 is TGCGCCAGCAGCGAGCAGGGGTCCTACAATGAGCAGTTCTTC. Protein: CASSEQGSYNEQFF.

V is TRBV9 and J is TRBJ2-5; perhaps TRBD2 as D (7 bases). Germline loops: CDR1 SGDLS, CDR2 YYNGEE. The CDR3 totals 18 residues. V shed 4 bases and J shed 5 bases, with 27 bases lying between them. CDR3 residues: CASSSGGPGRVQRETQYF. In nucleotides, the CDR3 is TGTGCCAGCAGCTCCGGGGGGCCCGGGCGGGTCCAGAGGGAGACCCAGTACTTC.